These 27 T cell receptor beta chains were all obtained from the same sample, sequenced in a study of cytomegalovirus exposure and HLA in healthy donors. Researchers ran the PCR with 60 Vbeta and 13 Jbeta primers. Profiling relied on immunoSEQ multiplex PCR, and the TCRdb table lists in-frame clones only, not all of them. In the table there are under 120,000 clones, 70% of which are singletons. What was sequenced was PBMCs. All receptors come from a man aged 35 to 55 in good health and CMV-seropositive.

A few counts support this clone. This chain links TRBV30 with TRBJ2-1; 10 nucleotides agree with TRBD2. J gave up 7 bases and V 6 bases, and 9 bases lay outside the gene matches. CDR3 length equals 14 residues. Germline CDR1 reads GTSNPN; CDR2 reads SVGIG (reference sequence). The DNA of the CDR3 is TGTGCCTGTAATAGCGGGAGGTTTTGGAATGAGCAGTTCTTC. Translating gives CACNSGRFWNEQFF.

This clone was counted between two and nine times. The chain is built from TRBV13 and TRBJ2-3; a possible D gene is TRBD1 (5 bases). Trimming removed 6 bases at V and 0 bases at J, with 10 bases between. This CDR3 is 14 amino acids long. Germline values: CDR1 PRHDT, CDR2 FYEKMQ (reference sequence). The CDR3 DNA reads TGTGCCAGCAGTAGGGGCTCTAGCACAGATACGCAGTATTTT. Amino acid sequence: CASSRGSSTDTQYF.

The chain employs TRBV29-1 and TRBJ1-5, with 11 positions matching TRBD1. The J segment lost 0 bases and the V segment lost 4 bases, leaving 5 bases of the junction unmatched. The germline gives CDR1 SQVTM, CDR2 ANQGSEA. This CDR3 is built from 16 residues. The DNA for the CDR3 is TGCAGCGTTGGGGGACAGGGGGGGTTTAGCAATCAGCCCCAGCATTTT. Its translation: CSVGGQGGFSNQPQHF.

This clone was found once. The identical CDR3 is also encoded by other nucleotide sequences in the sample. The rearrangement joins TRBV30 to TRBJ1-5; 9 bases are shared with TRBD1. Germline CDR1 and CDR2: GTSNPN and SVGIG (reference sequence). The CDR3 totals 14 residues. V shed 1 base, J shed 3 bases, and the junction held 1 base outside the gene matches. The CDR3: CAWSGTGDNQPQHF. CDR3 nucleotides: TGTGCCTGGAGTGGGACAGGGGACAATCAGCCCCAGCATTTT. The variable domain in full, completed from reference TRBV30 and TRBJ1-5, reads SQTIHQWPATLVQPVGSPLSLECTVEGTSNPNLYWYRQAAGRGLQLLFYSVGIGQISSEVPQNLSASRPQDRQFILSSKKLLLSDSGFYLCAWSGTGDNQPQHFGDGTRLSIL.

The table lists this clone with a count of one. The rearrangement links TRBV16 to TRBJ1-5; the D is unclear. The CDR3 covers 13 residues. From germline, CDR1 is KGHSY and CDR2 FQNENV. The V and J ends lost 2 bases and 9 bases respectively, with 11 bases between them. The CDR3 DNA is TGTGCCAGCAGCCAAATTTCCAGTCCGCCCCAGCATTTT. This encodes CASSQISSPPQHF.

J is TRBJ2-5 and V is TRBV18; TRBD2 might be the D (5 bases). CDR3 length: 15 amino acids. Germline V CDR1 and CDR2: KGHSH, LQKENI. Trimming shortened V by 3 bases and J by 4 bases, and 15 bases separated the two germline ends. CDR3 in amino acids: CASSPLSDWTETQYF. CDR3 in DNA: TGTGCCAGCTCACCCCTATCGGACTGGACAGAGACCCAGTACTTC. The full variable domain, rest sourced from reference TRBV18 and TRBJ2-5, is NAGVMQNPRHLVRRRGQEARLRCSPMKGHSHVYWYRQLPEEGLKFMVYLQKENIIDESGMPKERFSAEFPKEGPSILRIQQVVRGDSAAYFCASSPLSDWTETQYFGPGTRLLVL.

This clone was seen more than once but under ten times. CDR3 DNA sequence: TGTGCCAGCAGTGAAGAGGACAGGTGGGAGACCCAGTACTTC. The encoded protein is CASSEEDRWETQYF. This rearrangement joins TRBV6-1 to TRBJ2-5; 7 nucleotides line up with TRBD1. Germline CDR1 MNHNS, CDR2 SASEGT. The CDR3 sequence is 14 residues long. Losses at the gene ends were 1 base for V and 5 bases for J; bases not matched to a gene: 4.

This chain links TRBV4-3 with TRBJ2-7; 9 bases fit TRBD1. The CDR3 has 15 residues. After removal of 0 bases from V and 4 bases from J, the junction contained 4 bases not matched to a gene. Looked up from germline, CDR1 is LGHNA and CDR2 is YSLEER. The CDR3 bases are TGCGCCAGCAGCCAAGAGGGGACAGGGAGTTACGAGCAGTACTTC. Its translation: CASSQEGTGSYEQYF.

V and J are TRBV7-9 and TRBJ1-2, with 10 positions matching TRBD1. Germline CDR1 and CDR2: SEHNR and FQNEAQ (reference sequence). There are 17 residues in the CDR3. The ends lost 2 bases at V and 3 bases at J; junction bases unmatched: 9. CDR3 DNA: TGTGCCAGCAGCTTACAGGGACAGGGGTCGGTCGACTATGGCTACACCTTC. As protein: CASSLQGQGSVDYGYTF. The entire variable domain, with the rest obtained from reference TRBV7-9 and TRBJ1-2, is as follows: DTGVSQNPRHKITKRGQNVTFRCDPISEHNRLYWYRQTLGQGPEFLTYFQNEAQLEKSRLLSDRFSAERPKGSFSTLEIQRTEQGDSAMYLCASSLQGQGSVDYGYTFGSGTRLTVV.

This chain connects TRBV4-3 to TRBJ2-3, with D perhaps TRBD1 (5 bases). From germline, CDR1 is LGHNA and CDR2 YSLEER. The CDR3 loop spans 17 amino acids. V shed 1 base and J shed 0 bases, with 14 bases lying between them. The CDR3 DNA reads TGCGCCAGCAGCCAAGCCAGACTCGACAGTAGCACAGATACGCAGTATTTT. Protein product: CASSQARLDSSTDTQYF.

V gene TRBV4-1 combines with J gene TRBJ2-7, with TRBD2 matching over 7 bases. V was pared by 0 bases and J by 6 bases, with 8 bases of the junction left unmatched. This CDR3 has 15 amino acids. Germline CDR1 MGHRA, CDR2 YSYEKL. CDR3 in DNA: TGCGCCAGCAGCCAAGATCAACTAGCGCCATCCGAGCAGTACTTC. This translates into CASSQDQLAPSEQYF.

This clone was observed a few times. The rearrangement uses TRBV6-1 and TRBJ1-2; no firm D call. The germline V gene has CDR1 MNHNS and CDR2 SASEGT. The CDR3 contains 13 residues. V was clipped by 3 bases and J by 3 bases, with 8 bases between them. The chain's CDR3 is CASSDLRDYGYTF. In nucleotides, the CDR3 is TGTGCCAGCAGTGACCTCCGGGACTATGGCTACACCTTC.

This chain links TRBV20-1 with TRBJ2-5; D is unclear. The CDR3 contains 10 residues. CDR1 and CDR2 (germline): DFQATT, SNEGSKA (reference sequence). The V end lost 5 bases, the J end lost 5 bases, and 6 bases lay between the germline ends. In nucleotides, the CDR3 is TGCAGTGCTCTAATGGAGACCCAGTACTTC. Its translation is CSALMETQYF.

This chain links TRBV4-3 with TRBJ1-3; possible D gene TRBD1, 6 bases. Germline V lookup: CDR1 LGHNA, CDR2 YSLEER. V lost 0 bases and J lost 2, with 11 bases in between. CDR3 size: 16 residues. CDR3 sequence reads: CASSQDPAGAGNTIYF. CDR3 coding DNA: TGCGCCAGCAGCCAAGATCCGGCAGGGGCTGGAAACACCATATATTTT.

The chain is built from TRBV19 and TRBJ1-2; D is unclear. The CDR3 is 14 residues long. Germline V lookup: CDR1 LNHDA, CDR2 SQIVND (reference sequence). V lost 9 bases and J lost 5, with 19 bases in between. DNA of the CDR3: TGTGCCAGATTTATTGACTGTGAGACTTATGGCTACACCTTC. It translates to CARFIDCETYGYTF. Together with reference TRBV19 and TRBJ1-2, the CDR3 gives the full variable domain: DGGITQSPKYLFRKEGQNVTLSCEQNLNHDAMYWYRQDPGQGLRLIYYSQIVNDFQKGDIAEGYSVSREKKESFPLTVTSAQKNPTAFYLCARFIDCETYGYTFGSGTRLTVV.

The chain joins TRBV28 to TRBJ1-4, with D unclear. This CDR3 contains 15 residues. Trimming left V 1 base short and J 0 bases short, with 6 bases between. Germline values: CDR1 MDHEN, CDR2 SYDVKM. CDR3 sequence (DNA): TGTGCCAGCAGTTTATTGGAGGCAACTAATGAAAAACTGTTTTTT. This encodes CASSLLEATNEKLFF.

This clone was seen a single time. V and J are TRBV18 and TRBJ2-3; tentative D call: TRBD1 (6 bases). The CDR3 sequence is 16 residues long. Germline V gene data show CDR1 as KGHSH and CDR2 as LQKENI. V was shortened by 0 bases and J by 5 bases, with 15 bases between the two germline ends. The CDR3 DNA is TGTGCCAGCTCACCACCATACAGGGTGAGGAGAGATACGCAGTATTTT. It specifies CASSPPYRVRRDTQYF.

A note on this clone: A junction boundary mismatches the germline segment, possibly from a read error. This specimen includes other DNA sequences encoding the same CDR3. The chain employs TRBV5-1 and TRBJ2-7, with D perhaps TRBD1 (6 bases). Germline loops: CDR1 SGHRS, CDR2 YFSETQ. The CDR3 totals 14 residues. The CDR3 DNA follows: TGCGCCAGCAGTTTGGCACAGGGTATATACGAGCAGTACTTC. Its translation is CASSLAQGIYEQYF.

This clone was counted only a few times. The CDR3 coding sequence is TGTGCCAGCAGCCACCCCGGGAATCCGCAGTATTTT. Amino acids: CASSHPGNPQYF. The chain recombines TRBV27 with TRBJ2-3; a weak D match, TRBD2 (5 bases). V was cut by 6 bases and J by 10 bases, with 14 bases left in between. The CDR3 is 12 residues long. CDR1 and CDR2 from the germline V gene are MNHEY and SMNVEV (reference sequence).

The CDR3 region has the DNA TGCGCCAGCAGCTTGGACAGGGGGTTTGGCTACACCTTC. Translated, it gives CASSLDRGFGYTF. The chain employs TRBV5-1 and TRBJ1-2; 8 nucleotides align to TRBD1. This CDR3 comprises 13 residues. V trimming: 0 bases; J trimming: 7 bases; junction bases outside the gene matches: 2. The V gene's germline CDR1 is SGHRS and CDR2 YFSETQ.

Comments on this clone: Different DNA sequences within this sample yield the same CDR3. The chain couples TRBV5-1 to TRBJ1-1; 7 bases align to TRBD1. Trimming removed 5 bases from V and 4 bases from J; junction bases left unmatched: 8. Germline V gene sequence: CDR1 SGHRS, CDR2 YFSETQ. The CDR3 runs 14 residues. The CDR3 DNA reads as TGCGCCAGCAGTCCGACAGGGATGGGCACTGAAGCTTTCTTT. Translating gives CASSPTGMGTEAFF.

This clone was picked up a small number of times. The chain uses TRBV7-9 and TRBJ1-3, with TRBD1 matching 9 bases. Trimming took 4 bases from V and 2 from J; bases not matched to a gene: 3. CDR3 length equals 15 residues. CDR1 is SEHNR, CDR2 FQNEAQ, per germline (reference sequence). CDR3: CASSSGTGPGNTIYF. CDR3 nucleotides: TGTGCCAGCAGCTCTGGGACAGGGCCTGGAAACACCATATATTTT.

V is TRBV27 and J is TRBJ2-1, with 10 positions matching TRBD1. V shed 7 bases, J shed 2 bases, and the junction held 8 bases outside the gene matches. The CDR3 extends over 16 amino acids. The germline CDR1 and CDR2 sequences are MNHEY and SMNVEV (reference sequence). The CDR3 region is CASTLDGTGAYNEQFF. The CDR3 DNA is TGTGCCAGCACCTTAGATGGGACAGGGGCCTACAATGAGCAGTTCTTC.

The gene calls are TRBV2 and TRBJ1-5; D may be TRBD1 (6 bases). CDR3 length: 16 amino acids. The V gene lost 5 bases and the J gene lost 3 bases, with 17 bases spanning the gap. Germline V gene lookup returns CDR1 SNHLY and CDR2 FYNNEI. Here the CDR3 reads CASSYSTGSDNQPQHF. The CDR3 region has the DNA TGTGCCAGCAGTTATAGTACAGGGTCCGACAATCAGCCCCAGCATTTT.

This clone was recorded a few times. In nucleotides, the CDR3 is TGTGCCAGCATCCTAGCGGGAGGACGATACGAGCAGTACTTC. The encoded protein is CASILAGGRYEQYF. The chain links TRBV6-6 to TRBJ2-7, with 11 bases identical to TRBD2. J lost 4 bases, V lost 7 bases, and 6 bases had no gene match. The CDR3 extends over 14 amino acids. In germline, CDR1 is MNHNY, CDR2 SVGAGI (reference sequence).

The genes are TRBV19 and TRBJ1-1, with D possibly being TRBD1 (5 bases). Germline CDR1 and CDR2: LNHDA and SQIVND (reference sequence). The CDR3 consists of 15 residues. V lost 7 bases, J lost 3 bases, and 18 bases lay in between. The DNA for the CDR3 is TGTGCCAGTACCTATATGGGGGGGGGTCACACTGAAGCTTTCTTT. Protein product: CASTYMGGGHTEAFF.

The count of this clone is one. The CDR3 sequence: CASSFSGGNYGYTF. DNA of the CDR3: TGTGCCAGCAGTTTTTCAGGGGGTAACTATGGCTACACCTTC. The rearrangement uses TRBV28 and TRBJ1-2; 7 nucleotides agree with TRBD1. The CDR3 length is 14 residues. Trimming removed 3 bases from V and 1 base from J; junction bases left unmatched: 2. The germline V gene has CDR1 MDHEN and CDR2 SYDVKM.